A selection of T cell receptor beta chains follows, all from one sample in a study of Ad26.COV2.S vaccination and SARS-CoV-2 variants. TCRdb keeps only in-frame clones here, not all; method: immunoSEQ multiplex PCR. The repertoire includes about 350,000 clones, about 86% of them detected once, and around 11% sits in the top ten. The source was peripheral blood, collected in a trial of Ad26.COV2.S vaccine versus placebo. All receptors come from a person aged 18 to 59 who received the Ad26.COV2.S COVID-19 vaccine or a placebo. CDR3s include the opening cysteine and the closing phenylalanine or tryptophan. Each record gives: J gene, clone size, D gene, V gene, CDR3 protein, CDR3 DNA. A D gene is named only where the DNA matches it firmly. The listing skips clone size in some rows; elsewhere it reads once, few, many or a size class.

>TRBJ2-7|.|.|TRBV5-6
CASSFSYPRIYEQYF
TGTGCCAGCAGCTTTTCCTACCCACGAATTTACGAGCAGTACTTC
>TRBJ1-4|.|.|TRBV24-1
CATSGQTVNEKLFF
TGTGCCACCAGTGGCCAGACAGTAAATGAAAAACTGTTTTTT
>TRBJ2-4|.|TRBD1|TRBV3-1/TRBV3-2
CASSQVTGQGNIQYF
TGTGCCAGCAGCCAAGTCACGGGACAGGGAAACATTCAGTACTTC
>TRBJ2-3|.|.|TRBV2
CASRVSGAGTDTQYF
TGTGCCAGCCGCGTATCCGGGGCAGGCACAGATACGCAGTATTTT
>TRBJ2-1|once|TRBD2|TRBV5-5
CASSLEASGGLYNEQFF
TGTGCCAGCAGCTTGGAGGCTAGCGGGGGCCTTTACAATGAGCAGTTCTTC
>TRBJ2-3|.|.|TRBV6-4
CASSALEADTQYF
TGTGCCAGCAGTGCATTAGAGGCAGATACGCAGTATTTT
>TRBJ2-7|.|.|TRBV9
CASSVYEQYF
TGTGCCAGCAGCGTCTACGAGCAGTACTTC
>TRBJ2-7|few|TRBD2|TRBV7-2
CASSLASGRIGEQYF
TGTGCCAGCAGCTTAGCTAGCGGGAGGATCGGCGAGCAGTACTTC
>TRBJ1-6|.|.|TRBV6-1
CASRGGNSPLHF
TGTGCCAGCAGGGGGGGGAATTCACCCCTCCACTTT
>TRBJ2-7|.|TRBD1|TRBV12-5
CASGWGTAHLRRSYEQYF
TGTGCTAGTGGTTGGGGGACAGCGCACCTCCGAAGGTCCTACGAGCAGTACTTC
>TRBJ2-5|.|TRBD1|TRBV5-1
CASSFPDRATETQYF
TGCGCCAGCAGCTTCCCAGACAGGGCGACAGAGACCCAGTACTTC
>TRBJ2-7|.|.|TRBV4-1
CASSPPDQPKNYEQYF
TGCGCCAGCAGCCCACCCGACCAGCCAAAAAACTACGAGCAGTACTTC
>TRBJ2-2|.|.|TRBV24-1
CATSETYGELFF
TGTGCCACCAGTGAAACCTACGGGGAGCTGTTTTTT
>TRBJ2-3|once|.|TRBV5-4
CASSLRRGGTRYTQYF
TGTGCCAGCAGCTTGAGGCGGGGCGGGACTCGGTATACGCAGTATTTT
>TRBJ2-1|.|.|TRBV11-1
CASSLGLADNEQFF
TGTGCCAGCAGCTTAGGCCTGGCCGACAATGAGCAGTTCTTC
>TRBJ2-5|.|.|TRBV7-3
CASSLGRRETQYF
TGTGCCAGCAGCTTAGGCAGAAGGGAGACCCAGTACTTC
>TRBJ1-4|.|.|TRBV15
CATSSGRVGEKLFF
TGTGCCACCAGCTCCGGGAGGGTGGGTGAAAAACTGTTTTTT
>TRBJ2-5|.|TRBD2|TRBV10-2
CASSEERGGRETQYF
TGCGCCAGCAGTGAAGAGCGGGGGGGCCGGGAGACCCAGTACTTC
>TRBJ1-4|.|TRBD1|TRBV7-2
CASSLAPGQGVTNEKLFF
TGTGCCAGCAGCTTAGCCCCGGGACAGGGGGTAACTAATGAAAAACTGTTTTTT
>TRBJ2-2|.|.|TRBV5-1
CASSLSPDVNTGELFF
TGCGCCAGCAGCTTGTCCCCCGATGTTAACACCGGGGAGCTGTTTTTT
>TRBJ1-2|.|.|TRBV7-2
CASSVGQNYGYTF
TGTGCCAGCAGCGTGGGGCAGAACTATGGCTACACCTTC
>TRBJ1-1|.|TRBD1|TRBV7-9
CASSPQGALMNTEAFF
TGTGCCAGCAGTCCTCAGGGGGCCCTCATGAACACTGAAGCTTTCTTT
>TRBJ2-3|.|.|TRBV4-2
CASSLQGMRADTQYF
TGTGCCAGCAGCCTACAGGGTATGAGGGCAGATACGCAGTATTTT
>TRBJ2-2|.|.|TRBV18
CASSSSGGYNTGELFF
TGTGCCAGCTCAAGTTCTGGGGGCTATAACACCGGGGAGCTGTTTTTT
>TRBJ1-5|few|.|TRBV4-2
CASSQDGGQLNQPQHF
TGTGCCAGCAGCCAAGATGGAGGACAGCTGAATCAGCCCCAGCATTTT
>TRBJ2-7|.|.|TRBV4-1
CASSQGVGGPDEQYF
TGCGCCAGCAGCCAAGGGGTGGGGGGGCCCGACGAGCAGTACTTC
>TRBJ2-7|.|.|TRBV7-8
CASSLGEGIYEQYF
TGTGCCAGCAGCTTAGGTGAAGGGATTTACGAGCAGTACTTC
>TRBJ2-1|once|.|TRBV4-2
CASSQDLGGSYNEQFF
TGTGCCAGCAGCCAAGATCTCGGGGGCTCCTACAATGAGCAGTTCTTC
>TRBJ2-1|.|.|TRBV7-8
CASSATPSGREQFF
TGTGCCAGCAGCGCTACCCCGTCCGGCCGCGAGCAGTTCTTC
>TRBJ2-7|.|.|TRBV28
CASSLPPGEISYEQYF
TGTGCCAGCAGTCTCCCGCCAGGGGAGATCTCCTACGAGCAGTACTTC
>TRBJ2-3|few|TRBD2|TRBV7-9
CASSPLSGIVSDTQYF
TGTGCCAGCAGCCCTCTAAGCGGGATTGTGTCGGATACGCAGTATTTT
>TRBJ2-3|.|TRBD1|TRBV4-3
CASSQDHRGNTDTQYF
TGCGCCAGCAGCCAAGACCACAGGGGGAACACAGATACGCAGTATTTT
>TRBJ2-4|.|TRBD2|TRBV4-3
CASSQDPPSGPEQPAKNIQYF
TGCGCCAGCAGCCAAGATCCACCTAGCGGCCCGGAACAACCAGCCAAAAACATTCAGTACTTC
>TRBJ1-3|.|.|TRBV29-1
CSVEDSKQAGNTIYF
TGCAGCGTTGAAGATAGTAAACAGGCTGGAAACACCATATATTTT
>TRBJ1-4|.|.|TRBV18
CASSPGSGEKLFF
TGTGCCAGCTCACCGGGGAGCGGGGAAAAACTGTTTTTT
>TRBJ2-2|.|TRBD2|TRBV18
CASSPLGLAGVSGTGELFF
TGTGCCAGCTCACCACTGGGACTAGCGGGAGTATCTGGGACCGGGGAGCTGTTTTTT
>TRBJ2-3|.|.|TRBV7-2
CASSLEGGGMFYDTQYF
TGTGCCAGCAGCTTAGAGGGAGGGGGCATGTTTTATGATACGCAGTATTTT
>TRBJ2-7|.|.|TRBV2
CASSEEQGISYEQYF
TGTGCCAGCAGTGAAGAACAGGGTATCTCCTACGAGCAGTACTTC
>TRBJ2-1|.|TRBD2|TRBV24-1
CATSDSGLAGEGSFYEQFF
TGTGCCACCAGTGATTCGGGACTAGCGGGAGAAGGAAGCTTTTATGAGCAGTTCTTC
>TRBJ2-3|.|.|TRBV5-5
CASSLGWLADTQYF
TGTGCCAGCAGCTTGGGATGGCTGGCAGATACGCAGTATTTT
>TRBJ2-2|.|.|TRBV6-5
CASRDANTGELFF
TGTGCCAGCCGCGACGCGAACACCGGGGAGCTGTTTTTT